Following are 32 T cell receptor beta chains from one sample sequenced in a study of CD8 T cells in Susac syndrome. Random hexamers were used to reverse transcribe the RNA input (roughly 0.5 to 1 ug). Each CDR3 protein is one row after TCRdb ran MiXCR on the immunoSEQ multiplex PCR reads. Of 180,000 or so distinct CDR3 sequences in the sample, around 94% were seen once. The material sequenced was CD4+ T cells from PBMCs. The receptors stem from a human donor in good health.

V gene TRBV3-1 combines with J gene TRBJ2-1; the D is unclear. Germline V CDR1 and CDR2: LGHDT, YNNKEL (reference sequence). The V end lost 0 bases, the J end lost 10 bases, and 4 bases lay between the germline ends. The CDR3 sequence is 11 residues long. The CDR3: CASSQEHEQFF. DNA of the CDR3: TGTGCCAGCAGCCAAGAACACGAGCAGTTCTTC.

V gene TRBV7-9 combines with J gene TRBJ2-5; D not resolved. V shed 4 bases and J shed 2 bases, with 8 bases lying between them. The germline V gene encodes CDR1 SEHNR and CDR2 FQNEAQ (reference sequence). This CDR3 has 13 amino acids. The CDR3 coding sequence is TGTGCCAGCAGCTCCTGGAATCAAGAGACCCAGTACTTC. This sequence encodes CASSSWNQETQYF.

This clonotype is a singleton in its sample. The V call is TRBV12-3 or TRBV12-4, the J call TRBJ2-2; D unclear. This CDR3 has 12 amino acids. Trimming removed 4 bases at V and 7 bases at J, with 7 bases between. The CDR3 DNA sequence: TGTGCCAGCAGTTCCCTGGGCGGGGAGCTGTTTTTT. This translates into CASSSLGGELFF.

V gene TRBV6-2 or TRBV6-3 combines with J gene TRBJ1-6; D remains ambiguous. Germline CDR1 MNHEY, CDR2 SVGEGT. This CDR3 comprises 13 residues. Trimming cost V 0 bases and J 10 bases, with 7 bases left between them. The DNA for the CDR3 is TGTGCCAGCAGTTACTCAGGCCCGTCACCCCTCCACTTT. Translating it yields CASSYSGPSPLHF.

The J gene is TRBJ2-2, the V gene TRBV30; D is unclear. V gave up 4 bases and J gave up 0 bases, with 12 bases separating them. The germline V gene has CDR1 GTSNPN and CDR2 SVGIG (reference sequence). The CDR3 contains 15 residues. Written as DNA, the CDR3 is TGTGCCTGGACGAAAAAGGGCTCGAACACCGGGGAGCTGTTTTTT. It codes for CAWTKKGSNTGELFF. Variable domain in full (rest from reference TRBV30 and TRBJ2-2): SQTIHQWPATLVQPVGSPLSLECTVEGTSNPNLYWYRQAAGRGLQLLFYSVGIGQISSEVPQNLSASRPQDRQFILSSKKLLLSDSGFYLCAWTKKGSNTGELFFGEGSRLTVL.

CDR3 DNA: TGTGCCAGCAGCTTAAGGAACGGCGAGGGAGCTTTCTTT. Amino acids: CASSLRNGEGAFF. The chain has TRBV11-3 and TRBJ1-1; D is uncertain. Germline V gene sequence: CDR1 SGHNT, CDR2 YENEEA. The CDR3 totals 13 residues. V shed 2 bases and J shed 10 bases, with 14 bases lying between them.

In this sample, this clonotype turned up once. This chain connects TRBV7-9 to TRBJ2-1, with 7 bases aligning to TRBD2. V shed 4 bases, J shed 6 bases, and the junction held 9 bases outside the gene matches. Looked up from germline, CDR1 is SEHNR and CDR2 is FQNEAQ (reference sequence). The CDR3 totals 15 residues. The CDR3 reads CASSSTGTTSNEQFF. For the CDR3, the DNA is TGTGCCAGCAGCTCAACCGGGACTACTAGCAATGAGCAGTTCTTC.

This chain uses TRBV7-9 with TRBJ2-3; 7 nucleotides line up with TRBD2. From germline, CDR1 is SEHNR and CDR2 FQNEAQ (reference sequence). V trimming: 10 bases; J trimming: 3 bases; junction bases outside the gene matches: 4. The CDR3 runs 12 residues. The CDR3 nucleotides are TGTGCCACCCCTAGCGGAACAGATACGCAGTATTTT. Its translation is CATPSGTDTQYF.

The chain joins TRBV7-9 to TRBJ2-7; 9 bases line up with TRBD1. The length of the CDR3 is 15 residues. CDR1 is SEHNR, CDR2 FQNEAQ, per germline (reference sequence). V lost 4 bases to trimming and J lost 2 bases; unmatched junction nucleotides: 6. The CDR3 nucleotides are TGTGCCAGCAGCTCCCGGGACAGGGCTCCCTACGAGCAGTACTTC. Its translation: CASSSRDRAPYEQYF.

This clonotype was seen just once. The CDR3 DNA reads as TGTGCCAGCAGTTTACAGGAAGGTCAGCCCCAGCATTTT. Its translation is CASSLQEGQPQHF. The chain has TRBV27 and TRBJ1-5; no reliable D call. This CDR3 spans 13 amino acids. The V end was cut by 2 bases, the J end by 6 bases, with 8 bases between. CDR1 MNHEY and CDR2 SMNVEV come from the germline V gene (reference sequence).

The chain joins TRBV27 to TRBJ2-7; D remains unclear. This CDR3 is 11 amino acids long. V was shortened by 6 bases and J by 2 bases, with 5 bases between the two germline ends. CDR1 is MNHEY, CDR2 SMNVEV, per germline (reference sequence). The CDR3 reads CASREAYEQYF. CDR3 nucleotides: TGTGCCAGCAGAGAAGCCTACGAGCAGTACTTC.

The rearrangement links TRBV12-5 to TRBJ1-5; D ambiguous. This CDR3 has 15 amino acids. In germline, CDR1 is LGHNT, CDR2 FRNRAP. The V end lost 1 base, the J end lost 5 bases, and 12 bases lay between the germline ends. CDR3 nucleotides: TGTGCTAGTGGTTTGGAAAATACGGGGTATCAGCCCCAGCATTTT. Protein sequence: CASGLENTGYQPQHF.

The chain employs TRBV7-3 and TRBJ2-1, with TRBD1 matching 9 bases. V lost 5 bases to trimming and J lost 9 bases; unmatched junction nucleotides: 11. Germline assignment: CDR1 SGHTA and CDR2 FQGTGA. The CDR3 extends over 15 amino acids. CDR3 DNA: TGTGCCAGCAGCCAAACAGGGGGCTTAGTGGGTGAGCAGTTCTTC. It translates to CASSQTGGLVGEQFF.

The chain uses TRBV15 and TRBJ2-2; D remains ambiguous. CDR3 size: 14 residues. V was clipped by 8 bases and J by 0 bases, with 10 bases between them. Germline loops: CDR1 LNHNV, CDR2 YYDKDF (reference sequence). In DNA, the CDR3 is TGTGCCACCGGGCGACCAGCGAACACCGGGGAGCTGTTTTTT. Translated, it gives CATGRPANTGELFF.

This chain uses TRBV2 with TRBJ2-7, with D hard to call. In germline, CDR1 is SNHLY, CDR2 FYNNEI. V was trimmed by 4 bases and J by 0 bases, leaving 7 bases between them. This CDR3 spans 13 amino acids. In nucleotides, the CDR3 is TGTGCCAGCAGTGTCGCGCGCTCCTACGAGCAGTACTTC. Translated, it gives CASSVARSYEQYF.

The chain recombines TRBV5-1 with TRBJ2-5; possible D gene TRBD2, 5 bases. The CDR3 is 14 residues long. Germline V lookup: CDR1 SGHRS, CDR2 YFSETQ. The V gene lost 4 bases and the J gene lost 0 bases, with 10 bases spanning the gap. The DNA of the CDR3 is TGCGCCAGCAGCCCCGGGGTTAACCAAGAGACCCAGTACTTC. Protein: CASSPGVNQETQYF.

The J gene is TRBJ2-7, the V gene TRBV9, with unresolved D. Germline V gives CDR1 SGDLS, CDR2 YYNGEE. The CDR3 totals 14 residues. Deletions cut 0 bases from V and 2 bases from J, with 9 bases between. The CDR3 loop reads CASSVGAVAYEQYF. The CDR3 nucleotides are TGTGCCAGCAGCGTAGGGGCAGTTGCCTACGAGCAGTACTTC. The variable domain in full, completed from reference TRBV9 and TRBJ2-7, reads DSGVTQTPKHLITATGQRVTLRCSPRSGDLSVYWYQQSLDQGLQFLIQYYNGEERAKGNILERFSAQQFPDLHSELNLSSLELGDSALYFCASSVGAVAYEQYFGPGTRLTVT.

This clonotype was counted a few times. Compared with germline, one end of the junction differs, possibly owing to a read error. This sequence joins TRBV7-7 and TRBJ2-3, with D hard to call. This CDR3 spans 14 amino acids. Germline V gene lookup returns CDR1 SSHAT and CDR2 FNYEAQ (reference sequence). The CDR3 bases are TGTGCTAGCAGCCAAACTTCTGGCACAGATACGCAGTATTTT. This sequence encodes CASSQTSGTDTQYF.

The chain uses TRBV5-1 and TRBJ2-6; 7 bases fit TRBD1. Germline V gene lookup returns CDR1 SGHRS and CDR2 YFSETQ. Germline trimming cut 1 base from V and 2 bases from J; bases unmatched to any gene: 0. There are 15 residues in the CDR3. CDR3: CASSLRGPGANVLTF. The CDR3 DNA reads as TGCGCCAGCAGCTTGAGGGGGCCTGGGGCCAACGTCCTGACTTTC.

The chain links TRBV4-2 to TRBJ1-1; D remains unclear. Looked up from germline, CDR1 is LGHNA and CDR2 is YNFKEQ. The CDR3 loop spans 15 amino acids. V was pared by 0 bases and J by 2 bases, with 10 bases between. The CDR3: CASSQERVVNTEAFF. CDR3 bases: TGTGCCAGCAGCCAAGAAAGGGTGGTTAACACTGAAGCTTTCTTT.

The chain recombines TRBV12-3 or TRBV12-4 with TRBJ2-7, with D uncertain. Trimming shortened V by 5 bases and J by 2 bases, and 10 bases separated the two germline ends. CDR3 length equals 13 residues. CDR3 nucleotide sequence: TGTGCCAGCAGTCCCCAGAGCACCTACGAGCAGTACTTC. Protein product: CASSPQSTYEQYF.

The chain combines TRBV4-3 with TRBJ2-1; 7 bases agree with TRBD1. Losses at the gene ends were 6 bases for V and 10 bases for J; bases not matched to a gene: 6. This CDR3 is 12 amino acids long. Germline CDR1 is LGHNA and CDR2 is YSLEER. CDR3 in DNA: TGCGCCAGCAGTCGACAGGGCCGGGAGCAGTTCTTC. It is translated as CASSRQGREQFF.

The DNA of the CDR3 is TGTGCCAGCAGCCAAGCCGGACAGGCCCAGCATTTT. Translation gives CASSQAGQAQHF. The chain is built from TRBV3-1 and TRBJ1-5; TRBD1 agrees at 7 bases. The CDR3 runs to 12 residues. The germline CDR1 and CDR2 sequences are LGHDT and YNNKEL (reference sequence). The V segment lost 1 base and the J segment 11 bases; nucleotides outside the gene matches: 2.

The J gene is TRBJ2-5, the V gene TRBV29-1, with TRBD2 matching over 7 bases. This CDR3 is built from 13 residues. Per the germline V gene, CDR1 is SQVTM and CDR2 is ANQGSEA. The ends lost 6 bases at V and 4 bases at J; junction bases unmatched: 8. The CDR3 sequence is CSVGGLGPETQYF. The CDR3 DNA reads TGCAGCGTGGGTGGACTAGGACCAGAGACCCAGTACTTC.

The V and J genes are TRBV3-1 and TRBJ2-1; no firm D call. The germline V gene has CDR1 LGHDT and CDR2 YNNKEL (reference sequence). Trimming removed 4 bases from V and 5 bases from J, with 6 bases in between. CDR3 length equals 12 residues. As DNA, the CDR3 is TGTGCCAGCAGCCGAGGCCACAATGAGCAGTTCTTC. As protein: CASSRGHNEQFF.

The chain uses TRBV30 and TRBJ1-5; D is uncertain. V was pared by 5 bases and J by 11 bases, with 16 bases between. The CDR3 length is 12 residues. Germline CDR1 GTSNPN, CDR2 SVGIG (reference sequence). CDR3 DNA sequence: TGTGCCTGGGGGAGTGGCGCGGGGACCCAGCATTTT. This encodes CAWGSGAGTQHF.

The chain employs TRBV11-1 and TRBJ2-7; D perhaps matches TRBD1 (5 bases). Trimming left V 5 bases short and J 1 base short, with 12 bases between. The germline gives CDR1 SGHAT, CDR2 FQDESV (reference sequence). The CDR3 spans 14 residues. This chain's CDR3 is CASSTPTDSYEQYF. The DNA of the CDR3 is TGTGCCAGCAGCACCCCGACAGATTCCTACGAGCAGTACTTC.

The V and J genes are TRBV11-1 and TRBJ2-2, with D uncertain. The CDR3 has 13 amino acids. Between the trimmed V and J ends, which lost 4 bases and 2 bases, there was a span of 5 bases. Germline loops: CDR1 SGHAT, CDR2 FQDESV (reference sequence). This chain's CDR3 is CASSSLNTGELFF. The CDR3 coding sequence is TGTGCCAGCAGCTCCTTAAACACCGGGGAGCTGTTTTTT.

The chain employs TRBV5-1 and TRBJ2-6; D tentatively fits TRBD1 or TRBD2 (5 bases each). The CDR3 is 15 residues long. V dropped 4 bases and J dropped 4 bases, with 12 bases sitting between them. The V gene's germline CDR1 is SGHRS and CDR2 YFSETQ. The CDR3 DNA follows: TGCGCCAGCAGCAGAGGGACCGACGGGGCCAACGTCCTGACTTTC. Its translation: CASSRGTDGANVLTF.

This chain links TRBV29-1 with TRBJ1-1; no definite D call. There are 16 residues in the CDR3. Germline V gene lookup returns CDR1 SQVTM and CDR2 ANQGSEA. V lost 7 bases to trimming and J lost 1 base, with 22 bases between them. The CDR3 nucleotides are TGCAGCGCAAACGGTGAGGTCGGGATGCAGAACACTGAAGCTTTCTTT. Protein product: CSANGEVGMQNTEAFF.

The chain carries TRBV7-2 and TRBJ1-2; D ambiguous. V was pared by 5 bases and J by 6 bases, with 13 bases between. The CDR3 has 13 amino acids. The V gene's germline CDR1 is SGHTA and CDR2 FQGNSA. The CDR3 spells CASSPGRENGYTF. In DNA form, the CDR3 reads TGTGCCAGCAGCCCTGGTAGGGAAAATGGCTACACCTTC.

This rearrangement joins TRBV20-1 to TRBJ1-1, with D tentatively TRBD1 (5 bases). Trimming pared 2 bases from V and 0 bases from J, leaving 13 bases between. The CDR3 length is 15 residues. The germline V gene encodes CDR1 DFQATT and CDR2 SNEGSKA (reference sequence). The DNA for the CDR3 is TGCAGTGCTAGACACCCAGGGAGAGTGAACACTGAAGCTTTCTTT. This gives the protein CSARHPGRVNTEAFF.